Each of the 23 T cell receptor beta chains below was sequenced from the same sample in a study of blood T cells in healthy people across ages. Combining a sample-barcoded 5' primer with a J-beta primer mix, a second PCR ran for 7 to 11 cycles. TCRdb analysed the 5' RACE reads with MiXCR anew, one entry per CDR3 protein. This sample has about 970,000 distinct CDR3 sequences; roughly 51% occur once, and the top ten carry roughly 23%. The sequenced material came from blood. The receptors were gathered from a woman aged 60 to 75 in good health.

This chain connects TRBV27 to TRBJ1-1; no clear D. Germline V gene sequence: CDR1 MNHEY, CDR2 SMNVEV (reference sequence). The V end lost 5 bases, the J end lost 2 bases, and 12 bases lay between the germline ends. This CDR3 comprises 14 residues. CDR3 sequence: CASSPRPANTEAFF. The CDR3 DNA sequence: TGTGCCAGCAGTCCCCGCCCCGCCAACACTGAAGCTTTCTTT.

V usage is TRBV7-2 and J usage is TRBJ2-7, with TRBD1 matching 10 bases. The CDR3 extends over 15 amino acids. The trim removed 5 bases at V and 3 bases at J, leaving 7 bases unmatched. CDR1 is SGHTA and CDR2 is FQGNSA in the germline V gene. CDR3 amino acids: CASSPPGTGVYEQYF. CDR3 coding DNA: TGTGCCAGCAGCCCACCCGGGACAGGGGTCTACGAGCAGTACTTC.

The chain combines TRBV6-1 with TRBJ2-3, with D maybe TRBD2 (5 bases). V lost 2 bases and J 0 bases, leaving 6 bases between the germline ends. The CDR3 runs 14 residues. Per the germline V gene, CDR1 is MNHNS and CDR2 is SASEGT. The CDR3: CASSETGSTDTQYF. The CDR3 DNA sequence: TGTGCCAGCAGTGAAACGGGAAGCACAGATACGCAGTATTTT.

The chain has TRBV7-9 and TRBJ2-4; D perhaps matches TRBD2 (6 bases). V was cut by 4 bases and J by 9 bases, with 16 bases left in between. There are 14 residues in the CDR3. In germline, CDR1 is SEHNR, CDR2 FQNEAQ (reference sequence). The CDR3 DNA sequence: TGTGCCAGCAGCTATGCGGGATCCGCGGGCATTCAGTACTTC. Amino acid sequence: CASSYAGSAGIQYF.

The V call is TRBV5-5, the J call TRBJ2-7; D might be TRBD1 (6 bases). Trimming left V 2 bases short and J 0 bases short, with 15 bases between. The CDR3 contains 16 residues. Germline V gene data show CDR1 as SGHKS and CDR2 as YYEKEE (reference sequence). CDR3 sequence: CASSFTQGRSSYEQYF. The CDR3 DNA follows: TGTGCCAGCAGCTTCACACAGGGAAGGAGCTCCTACGAGCAGTACTTC.

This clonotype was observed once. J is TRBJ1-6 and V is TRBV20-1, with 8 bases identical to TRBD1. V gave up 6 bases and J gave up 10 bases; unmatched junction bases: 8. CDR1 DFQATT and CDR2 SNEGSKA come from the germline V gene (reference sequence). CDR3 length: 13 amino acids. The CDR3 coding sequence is TGCAGTGCCAAACAGGGGGAAGGCTCACCCCTCCACTTT. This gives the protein CSAKQGEGSPLHF.

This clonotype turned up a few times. The CDR3 protein is CSVEDRGRYPNEQFF. The CDR3 bases are TGCAGCGTTGAAGATCGTGGGAGATACCCAAATGAGCAGTTCTTC. The chain uses TRBV29-1 and TRBJ2-1, with D tentatively TRBD2 (5 bases). The CDR3 extends over 15 amino acids. Trimming stripped 0 bases from V and 7 bases from J, with 16 bases between. Germline assignment: CDR1 SQVTM and CDR2 ANQGSEA.

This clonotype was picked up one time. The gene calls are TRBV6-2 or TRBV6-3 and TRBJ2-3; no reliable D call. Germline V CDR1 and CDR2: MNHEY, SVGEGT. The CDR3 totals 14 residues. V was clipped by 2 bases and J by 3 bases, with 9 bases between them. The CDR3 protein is CASSYPGRTDTQYF. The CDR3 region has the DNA TGTGCCAGCAGTTACCCGGGCAGGACAGATACGCAGTATTTT.

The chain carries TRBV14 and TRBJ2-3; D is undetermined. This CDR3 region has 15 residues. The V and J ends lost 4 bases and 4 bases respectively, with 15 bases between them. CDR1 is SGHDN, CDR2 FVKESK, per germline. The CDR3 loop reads CASSRPREEPDTQYF. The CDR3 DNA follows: TGTGCCAGCAGCCGCCCAAGAGAGGAGCCAGATACGCAGTATTTT.

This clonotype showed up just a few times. In DNA, the CDR3 is TGTGCCAGCAGCGCTAGACAGGTCGGGACTAACTACGAGCAGTACTTC. This codes for CASSARQVGTNYEQYF. The chain combines TRBV7-9 with TRBJ2-7; D is possibly TRBD2 (7 bases). V was trimmed by 5 bases and J by 3 bases, leaving 20 bases between them. The CDR3 length is 16 residues. Germline V gives CDR1 SEHNR, CDR2 FQNEAQ (reference sequence). The full variable domain, with the rest looked up from reference TRBV7-9 and TRBJ2-7, is DTGVSQNPRHKITKRGQNVTFRCDPISEHNRLYWYRQTLGQGPEFLTYFQNEAQLEKSRLLSDRFSAERPKGSFSTLEIQRTEQGDSAMYLCASSARQVGTNYEQYFGPGTRLTVT.

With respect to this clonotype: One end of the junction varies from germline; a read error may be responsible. The CDR3 protein is CANSLAKQGGGDTQYF. Written as DNA, the CDR3 is TGTGCCAACAGCTTGGCGAAACAGGGCGGGGGAGATACGCAGTATTTT. The chain links TRBV5-4 to TRBJ2-3, with TRBD2 as a possible D gene (7 bases). The CDR3 is 16 residues long. Germline lookup yields CDR1 SGHNT and CDR2 YYREEE (reference sequence).

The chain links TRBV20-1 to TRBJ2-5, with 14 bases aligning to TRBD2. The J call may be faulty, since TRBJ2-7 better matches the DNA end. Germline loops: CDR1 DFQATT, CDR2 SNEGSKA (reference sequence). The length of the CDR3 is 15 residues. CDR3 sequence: CSATGTSGSKYEQYF. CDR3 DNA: TGCAGTGCTACCGGGACTAGCGGGAGTAAGTACGAGCAGTACTTC.

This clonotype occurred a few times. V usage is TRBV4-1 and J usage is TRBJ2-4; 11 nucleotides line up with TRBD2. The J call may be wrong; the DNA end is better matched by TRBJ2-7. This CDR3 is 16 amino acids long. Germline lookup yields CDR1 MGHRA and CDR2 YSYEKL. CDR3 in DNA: TGCGCCAGCAGCCAAGTCCGGGGGACTAGCGGTTACGAGCAGTACTTC. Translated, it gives CASSQVRGTSGYEQYF.

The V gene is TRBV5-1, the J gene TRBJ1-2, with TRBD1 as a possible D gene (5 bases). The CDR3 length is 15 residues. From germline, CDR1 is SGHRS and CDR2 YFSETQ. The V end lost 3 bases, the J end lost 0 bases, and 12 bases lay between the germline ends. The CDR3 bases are TGCGCCAGCAGCTCGGGCTTGGGGCCTAACTATGGCTACACCTTC. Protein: CASSSGLGPNYGYTF.

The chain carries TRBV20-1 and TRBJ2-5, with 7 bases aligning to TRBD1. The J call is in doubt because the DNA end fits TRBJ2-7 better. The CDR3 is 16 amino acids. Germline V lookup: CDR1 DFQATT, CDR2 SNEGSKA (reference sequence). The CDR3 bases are TGCAGTGCTAGAGACACAACCGGGACAGAAGCCTACGAGCAGTACTTC. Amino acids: CSARDTTGTEAYEQYF.

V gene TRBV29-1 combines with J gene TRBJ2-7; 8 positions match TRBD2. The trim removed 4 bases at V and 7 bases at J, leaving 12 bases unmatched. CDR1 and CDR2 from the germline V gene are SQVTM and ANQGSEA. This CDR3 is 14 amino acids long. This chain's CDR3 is CSVGGLTSGNEQYF. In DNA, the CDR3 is TGCAGCGTTGGGGGGTTAACTAGCGGCAATGAGCAGTACTTC.

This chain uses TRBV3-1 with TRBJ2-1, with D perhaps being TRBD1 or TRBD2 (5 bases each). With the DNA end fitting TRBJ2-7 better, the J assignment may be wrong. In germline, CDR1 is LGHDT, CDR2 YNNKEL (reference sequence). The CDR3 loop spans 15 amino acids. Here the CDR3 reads CASSQDSGTYNEQYF. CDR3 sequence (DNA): TGTGCCAGCAGCCAGGACTCAGGGACCTACAATGAGCAGTACTTC.

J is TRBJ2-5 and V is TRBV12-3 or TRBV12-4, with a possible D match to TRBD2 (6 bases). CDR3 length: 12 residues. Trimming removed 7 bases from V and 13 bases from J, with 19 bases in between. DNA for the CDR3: TGTGCCAGCAATTTCCCCGGAGGGGCCCCGTACTTC. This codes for CASNFPGGAPYF.

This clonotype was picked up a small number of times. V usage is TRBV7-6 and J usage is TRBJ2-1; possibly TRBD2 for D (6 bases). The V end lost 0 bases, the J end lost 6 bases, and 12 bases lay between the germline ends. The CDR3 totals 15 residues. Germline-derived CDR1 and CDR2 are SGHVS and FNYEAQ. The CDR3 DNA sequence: TGTGCCAGCAGCTTAGCGACTAGAGGTAGCAATGAGCAGTTCTTC. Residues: CASSLATRGSNEQFF.

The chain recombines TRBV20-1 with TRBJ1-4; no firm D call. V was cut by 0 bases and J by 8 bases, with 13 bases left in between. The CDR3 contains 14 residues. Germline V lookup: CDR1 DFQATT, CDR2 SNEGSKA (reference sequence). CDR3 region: CSAREAGKREKLFF. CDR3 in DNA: TGCAGTGCTAGAGAGGCGGGGAAAAGGGAAAAACTGTTTTTT.

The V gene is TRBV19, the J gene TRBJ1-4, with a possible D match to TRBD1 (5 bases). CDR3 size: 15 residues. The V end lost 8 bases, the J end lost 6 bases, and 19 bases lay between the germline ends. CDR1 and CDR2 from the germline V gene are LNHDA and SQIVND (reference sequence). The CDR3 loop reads CASALIIGVHEKLFF. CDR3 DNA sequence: TGTGCCAGTGCCCTTATAATAGGGGTGCATGAAAAACTGTTTTTT.

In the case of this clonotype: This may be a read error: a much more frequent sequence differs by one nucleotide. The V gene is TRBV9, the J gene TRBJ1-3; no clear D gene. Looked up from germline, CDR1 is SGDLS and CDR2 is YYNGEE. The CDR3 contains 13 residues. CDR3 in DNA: TGTGCCAGCAGCGTGTCTCCTGGAAACACCGTATATTTT. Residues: CASSVSPGNTVYF.

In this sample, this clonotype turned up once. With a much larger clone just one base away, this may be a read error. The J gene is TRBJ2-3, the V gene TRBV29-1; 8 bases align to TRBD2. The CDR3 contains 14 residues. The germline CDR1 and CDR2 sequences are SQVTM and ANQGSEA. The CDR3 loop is CGTPASGSTDTQYF. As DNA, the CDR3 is TGCGGCACTCCCGCTAGCGGGAGCACAGATACGCAGTATTTT.